This entry lists 7 T cell receptor beta chains sequenced from one sample in a study of blood T cell repertoires in COVID-19. Repertoires were generated with immunoSEQ multiplex PCR, while TCRdb's copy carries only in-frame clones and drops some. The table records some 260,000 clones, roughly 90% of them present only once. Source material: PBMCs or T cells enriched from blood (not recorded which). Source of these receptors: a woman aged 30 to 39 with acute COVID-19.

This chain links TRBV21-1 with TRBJ2-7; TRBD1 is taken as the D call from the table, unchecked against the DNA. TRBV21-1 is noted as a pseudogene. The CDR3 contains 18 residues. CDR3 nucleotide sequence: TGTGCCAGCAGCAAAGAAATAAGGACGACAGGGGTTGCCTACGAGCAGTACTTC. Translation: CASSKEIRTTGVAYEQYF.

The V gene is TRBV3-1 (or the pseudogene TRBV3-2), the J gene TRBJ2-7; TRBD2 agrees at 7 bases. The CDR3 runs to 15 residues. The V gene's germline CDR1 is LGHDT and CDR2 YNNKEL (reference sequence). Unmatched junction bases numbered 8, after V lost 3 bases and J lost 3 bases. The CDR3: CASSQGLPALYEQYF. Here the CDR3 DNA reads TGTGCCAGCAGCCAGGGACTACCAGCACTCTACGAGCAGTACTTC.

The rearrangement links TRBV12-3 or TRBV12-4 to TRBJ1-6; D call uncertain. The V end lost 10 bases, the J end lost 9 bases, and 16 bases lay between the germline ends. This CDR3 spans 13 amino acids. CDR3 sequence reads: CATFDREGSPLHF. CDR3 sequence (DNA): TGTGCCACCTTTGACCGGGAGGGTTCACCCCTCCACTTT.

V gene TRBV19 combines with J gene TRBJ1-4; TRBD1 is a possible D gene (5 bases). The germline V gene has CDR1 LNHDA and CDR2 SQIVND (reference sequence). Trimming removed 7 bases from V and 6 bases from J, with 15 bases in between. The length of the CDR3 is 14 residues. The CDR3 coding sequence is TGTGCCAGTACCATAGACAGAACCCATGAAAAACTGTTTTTT. This translates into CASTIDRTHEKLFF.

On this clone itself: At one boundary the junction diverges from the germline segment, which might be a read error. The CDR3 DNA is TGCGCCAGCAGTTTGGACAGGGGGCAGATCAATGAGCAGTTCTTC. Protein: CASSLDRGQINEQFF. The chain employs TRBV5-1 and TRBJ2-1, with 11 bases that match TRBD1. The CDR3 covers 15 residues. In germline, CDR1 is SGHRS, CDR2 YFSETQ.

This rearrangement joins TRBV5-1 to TRBJ2-5; D is uncertain. This CDR3 contains 12 residues. In germline, CDR1 is SGHRS, CDR2 YFSETQ. Trimming cost V 3 bases and J 0 bases, with 3 bases left between them. Here the CDR3 reads CASSSYQETQYF. The CDR3 nucleotides read TGCGCCAGCAGCTCGTACCAAGAGACCCAGTACTTC.

The chain has TRBV6-5 and TRBJ1-6, with 8 bases identical to TRBD1. This CDR3 is built from 15 residues. CDR1 MNHEY and CDR2 SVGAGI come from the germline V gene. Trimming at V came to 0 bases and at J to 5 bases, leaving 0 bases not matched to a gene. The CDR3 DNA sequence: TGTGCCAGCAGTTACTCGACAGGGGATAATTCACCCCTCCACTTT. Its translation is CASSYSTGDNSPLHF.